A single sample is the source of the 2 T cell receptor beta chains below, sequenced in a study of shared clonotypes between healthy human individuals. Sequencing was performed with immunoSEQ multiplex PCR; in TCRdb, only in-frame clones are kept and a portion is missing. The sample consists of roughly 1,500,000 clones, approximately 98% of them appearing once. Sequencing was performed on naive CD4+ T cells sorted from blood. Subset denoted: CD45RA+ positively selected. All receptors come from a man aged 30 to 39 in good health.

This clone was seen once. The rearrangement uses TRBV7-9 and TRBJ1-5, with D unresolved. Deletions cut 0 bases from V and 11 bases from J, with 11 bases between. The CDR3 runs 13 residues. Germline assignment: CDR1 SEHNR and CDR2 FQNEAQ (reference sequence). DNA for the CDR3: TGTGCCAGCAGCTTAGCAGGCTCGGGGACCCAGCATTTT. Encoded protein: CASSLAGSGTQHF.

The V and J genes are TRBV28 and TRBJ2-7; a possible D gene is TRBD2 (5 bases). Germline CDR1 is MDHEN and CDR2 is SYDVKM. Trimming shortened V by 8 bases and J by 9 bases, and 17 bases separated the two germline ends. The CDR3 sequence is 12 residues long. CDR3 in amino acids: CASGFRDIVQYF. CDR3 in DNA: TGTGCCAGCGGGTTCCGGGATATTGTGCAGTACTTC.